This T cell receptor (beta chain) emerged from a study of lymphopenia after photon versus proton radiotherapy. TCRdb keeps only in-frame clones here, not all; method: immunoSEQ multiplex PCR. Counted here are approximately 65,000 clones, 87% occurring once; the ten biggest clones make up 10% to 12%. The TCR comes from an elderly man with esophageal cancer. The sample here was peripheral blood, taken from a patient treated with proton-based radiotherapy.

The CDR3 coding sequence is TGCGCCAGCAGTGAGTCGTCAGGGGAGACCCAGTACTTC. This gives the protein CASSESSGETQYF. The chain carries TRBV10-1 and TRBJ2-5; weak D call: TRBD1 (5 bases). The CDR3 length is 13 residues. Per germline, CDR1 WNHNN and CDR2 SYGVQD (reference sequence). The V end was cut by 0 bases, the J end by 5 bases, with 7 bases between.